A selection of T cell receptor beta chains follows, all from one sample in a study of blood T cell repertoires in COVID-19. Assay used: immunoSEQ multiplex PCR; TCRdb lists only in-frame clones, some missing. The repertoire holds 120,000 or so clones, with 85% to 90% as singletons. Material for sequencing was peripheral blood. The receptors here all came from a middle-aged man with acute or convalescent COVID-19. CDR3s include the opening cysteine and the closing phenylalanine or tryptophan.

CDR3 protein | J gene | V gene
CASSLGRGGNTEAFF | TRBJ1-1 | TRBV27
CASSYGPQGAGGELFF | TRBJ2-2 | TRBV6-6
CASSLTGGRGEQYF | TRBJ2-7 | TRBV7-9
CASSIGTSIFNEQFF | TRBJ2-1 | TRBV19
CASRQGGYSPLHF | TRBJ1-6 | TRBV19
CASGTGTSANNEQFF | TRBJ2-1 | TRBV7-6
CASSPVTVSGNTIYF | TRBJ1-3 | TRBV18
CASSTIRSSGANVLTF | TRBJ2-6 | TRBV5-4
CASSHGRTGVRNYGYTF | TRBJ1-2 | TRBV4-1
CASSLAGQANYGYTF | TRBJ1-2 | TRBV5-5
CASSYPGTYEQYF | TRBJ2-7 | TRBV7-2
CASSLERTADNYGYTF | TRBJ1-2 | TRBV7-8
CASSLGGLATQYF | TRBJ2-3 | TRBV11-3
CASSPGQGWYEQYF | TRBJ2-7 | TRBV11-3
CASSDGQSNTGELFF | TRBJ2-2 | TRBV6-1
CASSIGGQGVFETQYF | TRBJ2-5 | TRBV19
CASSPLGLSNQETQYF | TRBJ2-5 | TRBV14
CASSPMTGGEQFF | TRBJ2-1 | TRBV3-1/TRBV3-2
CASSYGGNIQYF | TRBJ2-4 | TRBV6-5
CAWSPGDNSPLHF | TRBJ1-6 | TRBV30
CASSQNLGGSPLHF | TRBJ1-6 | TRBV14
CASANKVTGRNTEAFF | TRBJ1-1 | TRBV9
CASSFGGVSYGYTF | TRBJ1-2 | TRBV7-2
CASSLVDRANTF | TRBJ1-2 | TRBV7-2
CASTKQGSSETQYF | TRBJ2-5 | TRBV2
CASSPLGDSQNEKLFF | TRBJ1-4 | TRBV4-1
CAWRLIQETQYF | TRBJ2-5 | TRBV30